Listed below are T cell receptor beta chains from one sample, sequenced in a study of cytomegalovirus exposure and HLA in healthy donors. Method: immunoSEQ multiplex PCR; TCRdb's copy keeps in-frame clones and lacks some. Of 150,000 to 200,000 clones in the sample, 84% were seen once. The sample consisted of PBMCs. The receptors derive from a man younger than 30 in good health and CMV-seropositive. CDR3s include the opening cysteine and the closing phenylalanine or tryptophan. A D gene is named only where the DNA matches it firmly. The listing skips clone size in some rows; elsewhere it reads once, few, many or a size class.

>-|TRBJ1-2|TRBV29-1|few
TGCAGCGTTGAGCGGGGGGAGGGCTACACCTTC
CSVERGEGYTF
>TRBD2|TRBJ2-7|TRBV11-2|few
TGTGCCAGCAGCTACGGACTAGACGAGCAGTACTTC
CASSYGLDEQYF
>-|TRBJ1-2|TRBV5-5|-
TGTGCCAGCAGCTTGGGTGGGAGGGGCAACTATGGCTACACCTTC
CASSLGGRGNYGYTF
>TRBD2|TRBJ2-1|TRBV5-6|once
TGTGCCAGCAGCTTGGTGGCGGGAGGGAGGAATGAGCAGTTCTTC
CASSLVAGGRNEQFF
>TRBD2|TRBJ2-1|TRBV7-6|-
TGTGCCAGCAGTCAGGGACTAGCGGGAGGAGAGCAGTTCTTC
CASSQGLAGGEQFF
>-|TRBJ1-1|TRBV27|-
TGTGCCAGCAGTTTATCGCCGATCGGGACTGAAGCTTTCTTT
CASSLSPIGTEAFF
>-|TRBJ2-2|TRBV5-5|-
TGTGCCAGCAGCTCCCGGTCCCCCGGGGAGCTGTTTTTT
CASSSRSPGELFF
>-|TRBJ2-1|TRBV19|-
TGTGCCAGTAGTACGAACCGGGACTCCTTAGAGAATGAGCAGTTCTTC
CASSTNRDSLENEQFF
>-|TRBJ2-3|TRBV28|-
TGTGCCAGCACCTCGGGAGAGGGGAGCACAGATACGCAGTATTTT
CASTSGEGSTDTQYF
>-|TRBJ2-7|TRBV11-3|-
TGTGCCAGCAGCCCCGTGGGCGGGAACGAGCAGTACTTC
CASSPVGGNEQYF
>TRBD2|TRBJ2-7|TRBV27|-
TGTGCCAGCCGGCGTCCGGGACTAGCGGGCGAGCAGTACTTC
CASRRPGLAGEQYF
>TRBD1|TRBJ1-4|TRBV6-5|-
TGTGCCAGCAGTTCGGCAAACAGGGGGCTTGCTGAAAAACTGTTTTTT
CASSSANRGLAEKLFF
>TRBD1|TRBJ1-2|TRBV30|-
TGTGCCTGGAGTCCCTCTGGACAGGGGATGGGGGGTTCCTTC
CAWSPSGQGMGGSF
>-|TRBJ1-1|TRBV30|-
TGTGCCTGGAGTGTACAGGTTATGACTGAAGCTTTCTTT
CAWSVQVMTEAFF
>TRBD2|TRBJ2-3|TRBV5-1|-
TGCGCCAGCAGCACGGGACTAGCGGGAGGGGGAACAGATACGCAGTATTTT
CASSTGLAGGGTDTQYF
>-|TRBJ1-2|TRBV19|-
TGTGCCAGTAGTATGAAACAGGGCTCCGGCTATGGCTACACCTTC
CASSMKQGSGYGYTF
>TRBD1|TRBJ1-4|TRBV29-1|-
TGCAGCGTCGTCCTAGCGGACAGGGGGGGAAAACTGTTTTTT
CSVVLADRGGKLFF
>TRBD2|TRBJ2-2|TRBV6-1|-
TGTGCCAGCATTGTGGGAGGGACCACCGGGGAGCTGTTTTTT
CASIVGGTTGELFF
>-|TRBJ1-5|TRBV19|-
TGTGCCAGTAGGAAGGGTTGGACAGAGACTAGCAATCAGCCCCAGCATTTT
CASRKGWTETSNQPQHF
>-|TRBJ1-1|TRBV28|-
TGTGCCAGCAGTTTAAGCCAGGGGAGTACTGAAGCTTTCTTT
CASSLSQGSTEAFF
>TRBD2|TRBJ2-1|TRBV28|-
TGTGCCAGCAGTTTCGTGTGGGGAGCGGGAGCTGATGAGCAGTTCTTC
CASSFVWGAGADEQFF
>-|TRBJ1-2|TRBV15|-
TGTGCCACCAGCAGAGATACACGTTATGGCTACACCTTC
CATSRDTRYGYTF
>-|TRBJ2-1|TRBV9|-
TGTGCCAGCAGCCTTGACAATGAGCAGTTCTTC
CASSLDNEQFF
>-|TRBJ1-1|TRBV19|-
TGTGCCAGTTTAGCCCTCCCGGCCTACCCTGGTGAAGCTTTCTTT
CASLALPAYPGEAFF
>-|TRBJ1-2|TRBV19|-
TGTGCCAGTAGTCCCCGCCGGACAGCCTTGGACTATGGCTACACCTTC
CASSPRRTALDYGYTF
>TRBD2|TRBJ2-2|TRBV5-1|-
TGCGCCAGCAGCAGGGAGGGACTAGCCCTATCCGGGGAGCTGTTTTTT
CASSREGLALSGELFF
>-|TRBJ1-1|TRBV19|-
TGTGCCAGTATTGGCAGGGACACTGAAGCTTTCTTT
CASIGRDTEAFF
>TRBD2|TRBJ2-7|TRBV6-5|-
TGTGCCAGCAGTAGGGGACTAGCATCCTACGAGCAGTACTTC
CASSRGLASYEQYF
>-|TRBJ2-5|TRBV4-2|-
TGTGCCAGCAGCCAAAGTCCAGGGAAGGGCCAAGAGACCCAGTACTTC
CASSQSPGKGQETQYF
>-|TRBJ1-2|TRBV4-2|-
TGTGCCAGCAGCCAAGATAATACAGGCTATGGCTACACCTTC
CASSQDNTGYGYTF
>-|TRBJ1-2|TRBV29-1|-
TGCAGCGTGAAACCCCAGGGAAACTATGGCTACACCTTC
CSVKPQGNYGYTF
>-|TRBJ1-5|TRBV28|-
TGTGCCAGCAGTTCCAGGATTTTTAGCAATCAGCCCCAGCATTTT
CASSSRIFSNQPQHF
>TRBD1|TRBJ2-2|TRBV14|-
TGTGCCAGCAGTAGGGGGCGCGGGTTAGGGACCGGGGAGCTGTTTTTT
CASSRGRGLGTGELFF
>TRBD1|TRBJ2-5|TRBV6-5|once
TGTGCCAGCAGCCCAAGACAGGGGGCGCGGGAGACCCAGTACTTC
CASSPRQGARETQYF
>-|TRBJ1-1|TRBV11-2|-
TGTGCCAGCAGCTTACTCGGGGGGCACGACACTGAAGCTTTCTTT
CASSLLGGHDTEAFF
>TRBD2|TRBJ2-7|TRBV7-2|-
TGTGCCAGCAGCTCCTTCGGGGGGGGGAGCTCCTACGAGCAGTACTTC
CASSSFGGGSSYEQYF
>TRBD2|TRBJ2-7|TRBV19|-
TGTGCCAGTAGTATAAAAGGGAGGACTAGCGGACGCTTACCCTCCTACGAGCAGTACTTC
CASSIKGRTSGRLPSYEQYF
>-|TRBJ2-1|TRBV6-4|-
TGTGCCAGCAGCGCCACAGGGAATAATGAGCAGTTCTTC
CASSATGNNEQFF
>TRBD1|TRBJ1-1|TRBV5-6|-
TGTGCCAGCAGCTACCCGACAGGGATCACTGAAGCTTTCTTT
CASSYPTGITEAFF
>-|TRBJ2-3|TRBV27|-
TGTGCCAGCAGTTCAGTTCTTACAGATACGCAGTATTTT
CASSSVLTDTQYF
>TRBD1|TRBJ2-3|TRBV6-5|-
TGTGCCAGCAGTTCCGGGACAGGGTCTAGCACAGATACGCAGTATTTT
CASSSGTGSSTDTQYF